This paragraph reports one T cell receptor (beta chain). Its antigen is unidentified. This specimen belongs to a study of cytomegalovirus exposure and HLA in healthy donors. Overall study findings and caveats: Later, an analysis found that TCR clusters from the first cohort tended to co-occur in the roughly 120 validation repertoires. Under in vitro conditions, three CMV-associated chains were confirmed as specific for CMV antigens.

Clones were sequenced by immunoSEQ multiplex PCR, and TCRdb holds only the in-frame ones, with some missing. Of about 270,000 clones listed, just over 85% are singletons. The sample was PBMCs. The sequence was collected from a woman between 18 and 29 years old in good health and CMV-seronegative.

CDR3: CSVAPAVVGGRSTEAFF. The CDR3, as DNA: TGCAGCGTTGCCCCTGCCGTGGTGGGAGGGAGGTCCACTGAAGCTTTCTTT. The rearrangement links TRBV29-1 to TRBJ1-1; D gene uncertain. CDR3 length equals 17 residues. CDR1 is SQVTM, CDR2 ANQGSEA, per germline. V was clipped by 4 bases and J by 4 bases, with 25 bases between them.